This TCR beta chain was captured in a study of shared clonotypes between healthy human individuals (TCRdb year 2020). Regarding the complete study: The cohort comprised two women and a few men aged 18 to 49 years. For each donor, CD4 naive and CD4 memory were each run on three plates, CD8 naive on two plates, and CD8 memory on one plate. Per donor, leukapheresis produced somewhere between about 0.94 and 9 billion PBMCs. Libraries were prepared and TCR repertoires were sequenced by different laboratories using diverse techniques, in order to increase sequencing depth and limit assay-specific biases. To estimate repertoire size and how much clonotypes are shared between individuals, the study performed deep sequencing of blood TCR repertoires from about five healthy adults. Study-level results and caveats: Even with the large sequencing depth, rarefaction of the sorted-subset datasets indicated that sequencing was incomplete. Naive subsets generally had larger estimated clonotype richness than memory subsets. Pairwise subsampling led to the expectation that sequencing depth would affect the degree of clonotype sharing among donors. About 5% of naive CD4, roughly 3.5% of naive CD8, roughly 2.4% of memory CD4, and 0.4% of memory CD8 clonotypes were shared across a few donors. Compared with non-shared clonotypes, the clonotypes found in all four sorted-subset donors had higher generation probabilities. The genetic and exposure-history diversity represented was limited by the small number of donors. Sampling was restricted to blood, and TCR repertoires in tissue are likely to differ from TCR repertoires in blood.

Using the deep immunoSEQ assay, TCR CDR3 regions were amplified from genomic DNA by multiplex PCR. Genomic DNA extracted from each cell subset was distributed evenly over all wells of several immunoSEQ 96-well plates, and each plate served as one replicate. For sorted subsets, 200 to 250 ng genomic DNA, equal to 25,000 to 35,000 T cell genomes, was loaded into each replicate PCR. Purified libraries were measured with a Qubit 3.0 fluorometer, size-checked on a Bioanalyzer 2100, and measured again with the KAPA Library Quantification kit. Every immunoSEQ 96-well plate was sequenced on a separate single-read 150-cycle Illumina NextSeq 550 flow cell. Per the authors' processing: The immunoSEQ output contained only junctional sequences without quality scores, so filtering could not match that applied to full-length reads. Sequences were annotated with PyIR, a Python wrapper for IgBLAST v1.9, and V/J genes and CDR3 were assigned using IMGT germline references. Reads were removed for weak V/J assignments (E-value above 1e-6), missing CDR3, stop codons, out-of-frame junctions, or ambiguous translated residues. V3J clonotypes were defined as sequences sharing the same inferred V gene, J gene, and CDR3 amino acid sequence. Percentage overlap between repertoires was computed as shared unique clonotypes divided by the size of the smaller repertoire. Three approaches were used to assess repertoire richness: RTK rarefaction, the Chao1 estimator, and Recon v2.1 estimates of unobserved clonotypes. For all TCRbeta clonotypes obtained by the gDNA method from four donors, generation probabilities were computed with OLGA. The table was pulled from immuneACCESS by TCRdb, which kept in-frame rearrangements only. Such tables lose some clones; where checked, under half of the loss comes from unresolved V genes, and the rest has no known cause. Clonal size and the V and J genes are those of that table, whereas D and trimming came from the DNA. Within this sample are hundreds of thousands of clones, with around 95% of them counted one time only. Over 0.09% of the sample is held by the ten biggest clonotypes.

Concerning this clone itself: What antigen it recognizes has not been identified. The input lacks base qualities; no much larger clone sits a single base away.

CDR1 is given as MNHEY and CDR2 as SMNVEV, both from the germline V gene (reference sequence). At the junction V is shortened by 6 bases and J by 3 bases, with 9 bases in between. Counted from cysteine to phenylalanine, this CDR3 has 12 amino acids. Only the CDR3 DNA stays, 36 bases, in frame from base 1. CD8 naive samples were obtained by positive selection for CCR7 among CD45RO-negative cells, yielding a CD45RA+CCR7+ population from which TemRA cells were excluded. Donors were healthy HIV-negative adults with no recently reported acute infections or vaccinations. Every donor was a Caucasian adult living in Nashville, Tennessee, USA. Blood was collected by leukapheresis, and PBMCs were isolated by Ficoll-Histopaque density gradient centrifugation and then cryopreserved in liquid nitrogen vapor phase. Analytical flow cytometry was used to check the purity and quantity of every magnetically sorted T cell population. Genomic DNA was isolated from each sorted fraction and quantified by UV absorbance on a Nanodrop 2000c.

The V gene is TRBV27 and the J gene is TRBJ2-7, with a tentative D gene TRBD2 over 5 matching bases. The receptor was derived from a woman under 40 in good health. Sequenced sample: naive CD8+ T cells sorted from blood. The sample's cell subset or site, from its label and the paper: CD45RA+CCR7+. The CDR3 is CASRGEGYEQYF. The DNA is as follows: TGTGCCAGCAGGGGTGAGGGCTACGAGCAGTACTTC.